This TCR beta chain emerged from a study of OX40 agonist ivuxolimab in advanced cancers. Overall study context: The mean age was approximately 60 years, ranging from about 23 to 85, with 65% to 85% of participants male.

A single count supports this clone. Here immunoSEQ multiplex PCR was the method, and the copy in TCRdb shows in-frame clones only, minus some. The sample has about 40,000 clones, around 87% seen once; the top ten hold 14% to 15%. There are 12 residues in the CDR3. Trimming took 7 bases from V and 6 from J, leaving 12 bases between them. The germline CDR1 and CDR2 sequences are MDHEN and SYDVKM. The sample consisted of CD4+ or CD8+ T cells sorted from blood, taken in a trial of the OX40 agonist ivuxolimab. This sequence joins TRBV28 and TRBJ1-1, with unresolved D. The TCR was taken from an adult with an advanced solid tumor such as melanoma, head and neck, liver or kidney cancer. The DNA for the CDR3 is TGTGCCAGCACCTTAGAGGGTTCTGAAGCTTTCTTT. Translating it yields CASTLEGSEAFF.